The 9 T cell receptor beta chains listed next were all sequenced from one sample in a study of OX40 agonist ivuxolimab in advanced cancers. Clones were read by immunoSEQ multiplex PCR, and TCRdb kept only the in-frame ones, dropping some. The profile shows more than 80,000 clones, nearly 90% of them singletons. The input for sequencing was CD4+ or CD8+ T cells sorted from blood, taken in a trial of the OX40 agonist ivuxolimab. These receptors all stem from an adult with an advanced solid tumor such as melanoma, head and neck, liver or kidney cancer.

CDR3 in DNA: TGTGCCACCTCTTTTCAGGGGGGAGGGGACTATGGCTACACCTTC. Amino acids: CATSFQGGGDYGYTF. The V and J genes are TRBV15 and TRBJ1-2, with 7 bases identical to TRBD1. Unmatched junction bases numbered 12, after V lost 8 bases and J lost 3 bases. Germline assignment: CDR1 LNHNV and CDR2 YYDKDF (reference sequence). This CDR3 spans 15 amino acids.

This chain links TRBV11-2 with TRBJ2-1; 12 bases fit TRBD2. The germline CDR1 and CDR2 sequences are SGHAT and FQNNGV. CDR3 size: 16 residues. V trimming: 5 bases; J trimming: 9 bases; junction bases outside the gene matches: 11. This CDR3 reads CASSQWTSGKFSEQFF. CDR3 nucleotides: TGTGCCAGCAGCCAGTGGACTAGCGGGAAGTTCAGTGAGCAGTTCTTC.

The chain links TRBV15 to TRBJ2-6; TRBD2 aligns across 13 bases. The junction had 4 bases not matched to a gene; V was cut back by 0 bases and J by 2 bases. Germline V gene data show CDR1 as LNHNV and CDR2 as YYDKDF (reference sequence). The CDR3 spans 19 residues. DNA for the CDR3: TGTGCCACCAGCAGAGATTACGGACTAGCGGGAGCTGGGGCCAACGTCCTGACTTTC. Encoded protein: CATSRDYGLAGAGANVLTF.

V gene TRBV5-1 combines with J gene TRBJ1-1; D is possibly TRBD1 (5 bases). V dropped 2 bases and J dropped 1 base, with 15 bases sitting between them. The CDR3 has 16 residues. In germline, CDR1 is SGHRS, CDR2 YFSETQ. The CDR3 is CASSLFGGAGNTEAFF. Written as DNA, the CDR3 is TGCGCCAGCAGCTTATTCGGAGGGGCGGGGAACACTGAAGCTTTCTTT. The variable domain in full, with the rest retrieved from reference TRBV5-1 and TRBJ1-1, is KAGVTQTPRYLIKTRGQQVTLSCSPISGHRSVSWYQQTPGQGLQFLFEYFSETQRNKGNFPGRFSGRQFSNSRSEMNVSTLELGDSALYLCASSLFGGAGNTEAFFGQGTRLTVV.

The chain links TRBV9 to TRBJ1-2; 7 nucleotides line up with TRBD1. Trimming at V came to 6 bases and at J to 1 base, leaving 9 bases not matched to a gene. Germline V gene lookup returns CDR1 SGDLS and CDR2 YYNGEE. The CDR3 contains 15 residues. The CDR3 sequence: CASTKTGVRNYGYTF. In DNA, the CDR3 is TGTGCCAGCACAAAAACAGGGGTTCGTAACTATGGCTACACCTTC.

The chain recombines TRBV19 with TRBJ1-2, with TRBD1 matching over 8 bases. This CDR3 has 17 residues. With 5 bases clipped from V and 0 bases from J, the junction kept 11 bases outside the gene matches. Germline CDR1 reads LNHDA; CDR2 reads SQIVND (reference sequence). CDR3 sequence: CASSRLGTGVSNYGYTF. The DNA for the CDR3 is TGTGCCAGTAGTCGCCTAGGGACAGGAGTATCTAACTATGGCTACACCTTC. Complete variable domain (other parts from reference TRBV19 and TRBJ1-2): DGGITQSPKYLFRKEGQNVTLSCEQNLNHDAMYWYRQDPGQGLRLIYYSQIVNDFQKGDIAEGYSVSREKKESFPLTVTSAQKNPTAFYLCASSRLGTGVSNYGYTFGSGTRLTVV.

The CDR3 spells CASSQGHFTDTQYF. DNA for the CDR3: TGCGCCAGCAGCCAAGGGCACTTCACAGATACGCAGTATTTT. The V call is TRBV4-1, the J call TRBJ2-3; D remains ambiguous. Germline V CDR1 and CDR2: MGHRA, YSYEKL. The CDR3 spans 14 residues. Trimming shortened V by 1 base and J by 2 bases, and 7 bases separated the two germline ends.

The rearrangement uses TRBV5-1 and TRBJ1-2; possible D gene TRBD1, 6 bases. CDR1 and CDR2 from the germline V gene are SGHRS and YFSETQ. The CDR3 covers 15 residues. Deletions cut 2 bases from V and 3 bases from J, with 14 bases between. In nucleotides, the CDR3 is TGCGCCAGCAGCTTAATAGGACAGAACTACTATGGCTACACCTTC. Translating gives CASSLIGQNYYGYTF.

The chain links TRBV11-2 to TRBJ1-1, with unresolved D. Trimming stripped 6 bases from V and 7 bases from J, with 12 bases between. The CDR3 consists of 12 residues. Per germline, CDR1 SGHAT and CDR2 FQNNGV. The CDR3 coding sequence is TGTGCCAGCAGTTTCAGGTTCGGTGAAGCTTTCTTT. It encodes CASSFRFGEAFF.